Below, 28 T cell receptor beta chains from the same sample are listed, as sequenced in a study of fetal regulatory T cell absence and autoimmunity. Here immunoSEQ multiplex PCR was the method, and the copy in TCRdb shows in-frame clones only, minus some. The sample consists of around 100,000 clones, 72% of them appearing once. Sequenced input: pancreas tissue. The receptor set was obtained from a male donor with IPEX syndrome.

This rearrangement joins TRBV25-1 to TRBJ2-1; perhaps D is TRBD1 or TRBD2 (5 bases each). CDR3 size: 15 residues. Germline CDR1 and CDR2: MGHDK and SYGVNS. Trimming left V 8 bases short and J 1 base short, with 15 bases between. The CDR3 region is CASSPGPWSYNEQFF. The CDR3 DNA is TGTGCCAGCTCCCCGGGGCCTTGGTCCTACAATGAGCAGTTCTTC.

V is TRBV6-6 and J is TRBJ2-1; maybe TRBD2 (5 bases). Trimming took off 2 bases at V and 2 bases at J, with 10 bases between the two ends. The CDR3 runs 15 residues. Germline-derived CDR1 and CDR2 are MNHNY and SVGAGI (reference sequence). The CDR3 spells CASSYEGATYNEQFF. Written as DNA, the CDR3 is TGTGCCAGCAGTTACGAGGGAGCCACCTACAATGAGCAGTTCTTC.

This chain connects TRBV11-2 to TRBJ2-7, with a tentative D call TRBD2 (6 bases). V was cut by 3 bases and J by 2 bases, with 14 bases left in between. Looked up from germline, CDR1 is SGHAT and CDR2 is FQNNGV. The CDR3 contains 15 residues. Here the CDR3 DNA reads TGTGCCAGCAGCTTCTGGTCGCGGGGACCCTACGAGCAGTACTTC. It encodes CASSFWSRGPYEQYF.

This clone was recorded a few times. The chain recombines TRBV7-2 with TRBJ2-3; the D gene is possibly TRBD2 (7 bases). This CDR3 is built from 14 residues. CDR1 and CDR2 (germline): SGHTA, FQGNSA. V was shortened by 5 bases and J by 6 bases, with 15 bases between the two germline ends. The CDR3 DNA sequence: TGTGCCAGCAGCCCACGGGGGGCCAGGGATACGCAGTATTTT. It yields the protein CASSPRGARDTQYF. Full variable domain (outside the CDR3, taken from reference TRBV7-2 and TRBJ2-3): GAGVSQSPSNKVTEKGKDVELRCDPISGHTALYWYRQSLGQGLEFLIYFQGNSAPDKSGLPSDRFSAERTGGSVSTLTIQRTQQEDSAVYLCASSPRGARDTQYFGPGTRLTVL.

The chain is built from TRBV11-2 and TRBJ1-2; weak D call: TRBD1 (5 bases). Germline CDR1 reads SGHAT; CDR2 reads FQNNGV. The ends were cut back, 1 base at V and 2 bases at J, with 5 bases in the middle. The CDR3 extends over 13 amino acids. CDR3 loop: CASSLGTNYGYTF. The DNA of the CDR3 is TGTGCCAGCAGCTTAGGGACAAACTATGGCTACACCTTC.

This clone was counted a few times. CDR3 region: CSATTVSYGYTF. The DNA of the CDR3 is TGCAGCGCTACGACAGTCTCCTATGGCTACACCTTC. This chain connects TRBV29-1 to TRBJ1-2; the D gene is possibly TRBD1 (5 bases). The CDR3 is 12 residues long. Germline loops: CDR1 SQVTM, CDR2 ANQGSEA. Between the trimmed V and J ends, which lost 7 bases and 4 bases, there was a span of 13 bases.

The rearrangement uses TRBV19 and TRBJ2-7, with no clear D. The CDR3 sequence is 14 residues long. V was clipped by 5 bases and J by 3 bases, with 14 bases between them. Germline-derived CDR1 and CDR2 are LNHDA and SQIVND (reference sequence). DNA of the CDR3: TGTGCCAGTAGTGTAGCCCCGAGATTCTACGAGCAGTACTTC. Translated: CASSVAPRFYEQYF.

This clone appeared a few times. V is TRBV12-1 and J is TRBJ2-7. TRBV12-1 is a pseudogene. The CDR3 loop spans 12 amino acids. CDR3 nucleotides: TGTGCCAGCAGCTTCACCTCCTACGAGCAGTACTTC. This gives the protein CASSFTSYEQYF.

The chain has TRBV2 and TRBJ2-5; 11 bases align to TRBD1. The V segment lost 4 bases and the J segment 2 bases; nucleotides outside the gene matches: 6. The CDR3 runs 16 residues. Looked up from germline, CDR1 is SNHLY and CDR2 is FYNNEI. In DNA form, the CDR3 reads TGTGCCAGCAGTGGGACAGGGGGCCGGATTCAAGAGACCCAGTACTTC. Amino acid sequence: CASSGTGGRIQETQYF.

The chain has TRBV5-1 and TRBJ2-7, with D unclear. From germline, CDR1 is SGHRS and CDR2 YFSETQ. Trimming removed 4 bases at V and 2 bases at J, with 4 bases between. This CDR3 has 11 residues. The CDR3 nucleotides are TGCGCCAGCAGCGGCACCTACGAGCAGTACTTC. Protein product: CASSGTYEQYF.

The rearrangement joins TRBV7-9 to TRBJ1-3, with 8 bases fitting TRBD1. V lost 3 bases and J lost 0; bases outside the gene matches: 7. Germline V lookup: CDR1 SEHNR, CDR2 FQNEAQ (reference sequence). CDR3 size: 17 residues. The CDR3 protein is CASSFLGQATSGNTIYF. DNA of the CDR3: TGTGCCAGCAGCTTTCTGGGACAGGCCACCTCTGGAAACACCATATATTTT.

This sequence joins TRBV5-6 and TRBJ1-1; perhaps TRBD1 as D (5 bases). Trimming left V 6 bases short and J 6 bases short, with 18 bases between. CDR1 SGHDT and CDR2 YYEEEE come from the germline V gene. This CDR3 has 14 residues. CDR3 protein: CASISQGKVSEAFF. CDR3 nucleotide sequence: TGTGCCAGCATATCCCAGGGTAAGGTCTCTGAAGCTTTCTTT.

This clone was detected a few times. Other DNA sequences from this sample encode an identical CDR3 as well. J is TRBJ1-1 and V is TRBV5-1; TRBD1 matches 8 bases. J was trimmed by 1 base and V by 3 bases; bases with no gene match: 2. The CDR3 loop spans 14 amino acids. Germline CDR1 and CDR2: SGHRS and YFSETQ. The CDR3, as DNA: TGCGCCAGCAGCTCCGGACAGGGGAACACTGAAGCTTTCTTT. The encoded protein is CASSSGQGNTEAFF.

This rearrangement joins TRBV27 to TRBJ1-2; TRBD1 agrees at 9 bases. The CDR3 length is 15 residues. Germline-derived CDR1 and CDR2 are MNHEY and SMNVEV (reference sequence). V shed 2 bases, J shed 4 bases, and the junction held 5 bases outside the gene matches. DNA for the CDR3: TGTGCCAGCAGTTTAACAGGGGGCAGGGGCTATGGCTACACCTTC. Translated, it gives CASSLTGGRGYGYTF.

The chain uses TRBV27 and TRBJ2-2, with D possibly being TRBD1 (5 bases). Germline V gene data show CDR1 as MNHEY and CDR2 as SMNVEV (reference sequence). The CDR3 is made up of 13 amino acids. Trimming shortened V by 3 bases and J by 3 bases, and 5 bases separated the two germline ends. The CDR3 protein is CASSFRDTGELFF. CDR3 nucleotide sequence: TGTGCCAGCAGTTTCAGGGACACCGGGGAGCTGTTTTTT.

This chain joins TRBV5-6 and TRBJ2-7; D ambiguous. Germline V CDR1 and CDR2: SGHDT, YYEEEE. V was pared by 0 bases and J by 3 bases, with 13 bases between. There are 15 residues in the CDR3. In DNA form, the CDR3 reads TGTGCCAGCAGCTTGGTAGGCGTAGGGTTCTACGAGCAGTACTTC. It translates to CASSLVGVGFYEQYF.

This clone was found once. The chain recombines TRBV29-1 with TRBJ2-1; 11 nucleotides agree with TRBD1. The CDR3 sequence is 16 residues long. The germline V gene encodes CDR1 SQVTM and CDR2 ANQGSEA. Trimming at V came to 0 bases and at J to 5 bases, leaving 6 bases not matched to a gene. The CDR3 sequence: CSVEDPGTGGNNEQFF. The CDR3, as DNA: TGCAGCGTTGAAGATCCCGGGACAGGGGGAAACAATGAGCAGTTCTTC.

The chain recombines TRBV11-2 with TRBJ2-6, with D possibly being TRBD1 or TRBD2 (5 bases each). CDR3 length equals 16 residues. CDR1 and CDR2 from the germline V gene are SGHAT and FQNNGV. The germline V and J ends were trimmed by 0 bases and 2 bases, with 8 bases remaining between them. Written as DNA, the CDR3 is TGTGCCAGCAGCTTAGATCGGGGCGCTGGGGCCAACGTCCTGACTTTC. It encodes CASSLDRGAGANVLTF.

The chain couples TRBV7-9 to TRBJ1-2, with D perhaps TRBD1 (5 bases). The germline V gene encodes CDR1 SEHNR and CDR2 FQNEAQ (reference sequence). Trimming stripped 5 bases from V and 3 bases from J, with 13 bases between. This CDR3 is 14 amino acids long. The CDR3 bases are TGTGCCAGCAGCCACGACGTGGGGGACTATGGCTACACCTTC. It specifies CASSHDVGDYGYTF.

V usage is TRBV7-2 and J usage is TRBJ1-2, with D uncertain. The V end lost 7 bases, the J end lost 1 base, and 10 bases lay between the germline ends. Germline CDR1 and CDR2: SGHTA and FQGNSA. The CDR3 is 13 residues long. CDR3 sequence: CASIRDVNYGYTF. The DNA of the CDR3 is TGTGCCAGCATACGGGATGTTAACTATGGCTACACCTTC.

CDR3 in amino acids: CASSLAGRAKETQYF. The CDR3 DNA reads TGCGCCAGCAGCTTGGCCGGGAGGGCCAAAGAGACCCAGTACTTC. The chain has TRBV5-1 and TRBJ2-5; 8 nucleotides align to TRBD2. The germline V gene encodes CDR1 SGHRS and CDR2 YFSETQ. The junction had 4 bases not matched to a gene; V was cut back by 0 bases and J by 3 bases. CDR3 length: 15 amino acids.

The chain uses TRBV25-1 and TRBJ2-2; D may be TRBD1 or TRBD2 (5 bases each). Germline CDR1 reads MGHDK; CDR2 reads SYGVNS. Trimming removed 3 bases at V and 4 bases at J, with 9 bases between. The CDR3 has 14 residues. Here the CDR3 DNA reads TGTGCCAGCAGTGAGGGACGGCGCACCGGGGAGCTGTTTTTT. Translated, it gives CASSEGRRTGELFF. The entire variable domain, with the rest obtained from reference TRBV25-1 and TRBJ2-2, is as follows: EADIYQTPRYLVIGTGKKITLECSQTMGHDKMYWYQQDPGMELHLIHYSYGVNSTEKGDLSSESTVSRIRTEHFPLTLESARPSHTSQYLCASSEGRRTGELFFGEGSRLTVL.

A single count supports this clone. The rearrangement links TRBV18 to TRBJ2-2, with 10 bases aligning to TRBD2. From germline, CDR1 is KGHSH and CDR2 LQKENI. Trimming at V came to 3 bases and at J to 1 base, leaving 5 bases not matched to a gene. This CDR3 region has 17 residues. CDR3 in amino acids: CASSPLRLAGNTGELFF. The CDR3 DNA follows: TGTGCCAGCTCACCCCTGAGACTAGCGGGGAACACCGGGGAGCTGTTTTTT.

This clone was recorded only once. This chain uses TRBV18 with TRBJ2-7, with 13 bases that match TRBD2. With 0 bases clipped from V and 1 base from J, the junction kept 3 bases outside the gene matches. The CDR3 sequence is 17 residues long. Looked up from germline, CDR1 is KGHSH and CDR2 is LQKENI. The CDR3 nucleotides read TGTGCCAGCTCACCACCGAAGGGACTAGCGGGGTCCTACGAGCAGTACTTC. Its translation: CASSPPKGLAGSYEQYF.

V gene TRBV9 combines with J gene TRBJ2-7; 11 positions agree with TRBD2. Losses at the gene ends were 4 bases for V and 0 bases for J; bases not matched to a gene: 3. The CDR3 runs to 15 residues. Germline V gene sequence: CDR1 SGDLS, CDR2 YYNGEE. CDR3 in amino acids: CASSLGLAGSYEQYF. Written as DNA, the CDR3 is TGTGCCAGCAGCCTAGGACTAGCGGGCTCCTACGAGCAGTACTTC.

The V gene is TRBV7-9, the J gene TRBJ2-1, with D unresolved. There are 16 residues in the CDR3. Germline V gene lookup returns CDR1 SEHNR and CDR2 FQNEAQ (reference sequence). V shed 0 bases and J shed 1 base, with 10 bases lying between them. The CDR3 DNA sequence: TGTGCCAGCAGCTTAGCGGGTCCGGGTTCCTACAATGAGCAGTTCTTC. Protein sequence: CASSLAGPGSYNEQFF.

The chain joins TRBV7-2 to TRBJ2-3; D unresolved. The CDR3 spans 15 residues. Germline loops: CDR1 SGHTA, CDR2 FQGNSA. Trimming cost V 4 bases and J 6 bases, with 17 bases left between them. CDR3 nucleotide sequence: TGTGCCAGCAGCTCCATAGGCAGTGCACTCGATACGCAGTATTTT. Protein sequence: CASSSIGSALDTQYF.

The rearrangement links TRBV5-1 to TRBJ1-2; no clear D gene. This CDR3 is built from 13 residues. The V and J ends lost 4 bases and 13 bases respectively, with 20 bases between them. Germline V gene data show CDR1 as SGHRS and CDR2 as YFSETQ. The DNA for the CDR3 is TGCGCCAGCAGCACGCAGGACGTCCCAACGGCCACCTTC. This translates into CASSTQDVPTATF.